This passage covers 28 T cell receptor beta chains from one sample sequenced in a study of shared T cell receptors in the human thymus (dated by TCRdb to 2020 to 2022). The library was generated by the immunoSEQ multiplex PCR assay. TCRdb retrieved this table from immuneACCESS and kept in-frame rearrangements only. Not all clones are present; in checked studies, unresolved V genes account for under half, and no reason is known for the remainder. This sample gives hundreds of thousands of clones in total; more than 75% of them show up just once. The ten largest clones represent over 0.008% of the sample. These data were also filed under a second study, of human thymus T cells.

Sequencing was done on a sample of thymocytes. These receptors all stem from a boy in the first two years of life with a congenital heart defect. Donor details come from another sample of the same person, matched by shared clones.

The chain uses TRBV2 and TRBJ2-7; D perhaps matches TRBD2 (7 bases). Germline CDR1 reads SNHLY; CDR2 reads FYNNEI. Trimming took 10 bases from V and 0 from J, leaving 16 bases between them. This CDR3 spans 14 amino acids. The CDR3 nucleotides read TGTGCCACCCGAGGGGGGGCCCCCTCCTACGAGCAGTACTTC. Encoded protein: CATRGGAPSYEQYF.

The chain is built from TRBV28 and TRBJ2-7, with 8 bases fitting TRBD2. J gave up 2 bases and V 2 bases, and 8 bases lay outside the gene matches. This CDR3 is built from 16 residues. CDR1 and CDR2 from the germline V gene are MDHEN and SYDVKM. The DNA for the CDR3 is TGTGCCAGCAGTTTAGGGTGTGTGGGACTAGCCTACGAGCAGTACTTC. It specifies CASSLGCVGLAYEQYF.

Written as DNA, the CDR3 is TGTGCCAGCAGCCTAGGACTAGCGGGAGGTAAGGGTTACAATGAGCAGTTCTTC. Residues: CASSLGLAGGKGYNEQFF. V usage is TRBV7-2 and J usage is TRBJ2-1, with TRBD2 matching over 14 bases. Germline-derived CDR1 and CDR2 are SGHTA and FQGNSA. V gave up 5 bases and J gave up 4 bases; unmatched junction bases: 10. The CDR3 runs to 18 residues.

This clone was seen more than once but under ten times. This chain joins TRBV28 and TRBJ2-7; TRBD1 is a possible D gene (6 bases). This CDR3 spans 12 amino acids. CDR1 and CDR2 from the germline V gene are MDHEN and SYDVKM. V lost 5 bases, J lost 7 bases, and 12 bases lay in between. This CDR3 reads CASSPVQGEQYF. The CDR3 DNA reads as TGTGCCAGCAGTCCCGTCCAGGGGGAGCAGTACTTC.

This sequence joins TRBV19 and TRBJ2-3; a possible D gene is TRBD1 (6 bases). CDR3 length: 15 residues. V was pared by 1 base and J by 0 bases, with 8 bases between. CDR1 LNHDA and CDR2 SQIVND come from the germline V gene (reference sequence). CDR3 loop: CASSIGGHSTDTQYF. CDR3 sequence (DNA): TGTGCCAGTAGTATAGGGGGACACAGCACAGATACGCAGTATTTT.

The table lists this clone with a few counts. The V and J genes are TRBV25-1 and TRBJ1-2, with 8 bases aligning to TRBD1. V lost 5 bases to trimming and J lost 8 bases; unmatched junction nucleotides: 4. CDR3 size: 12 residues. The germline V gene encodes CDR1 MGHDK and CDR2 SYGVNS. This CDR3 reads CASSPTGVGYTF. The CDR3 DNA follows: TGTGCCAGCAGTCCGACAGGGGTCGGCTACACCTTC.

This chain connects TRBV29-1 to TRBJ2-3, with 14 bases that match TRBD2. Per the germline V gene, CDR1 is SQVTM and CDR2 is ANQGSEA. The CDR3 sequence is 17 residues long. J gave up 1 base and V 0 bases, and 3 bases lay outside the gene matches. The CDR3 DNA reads TGCAGCGTTGAAGATCCGACTAGCGGGAGGGGCACAGATACGCAGTATTTT. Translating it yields CSVEDPTSGRGTDTQYF.

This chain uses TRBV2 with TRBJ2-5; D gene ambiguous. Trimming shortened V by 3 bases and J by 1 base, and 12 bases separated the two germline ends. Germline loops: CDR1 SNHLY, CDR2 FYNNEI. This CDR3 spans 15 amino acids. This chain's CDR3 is CASSDRPGPQETQYF. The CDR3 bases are TGTGCCAGCAGTGATCGTCCTGGGCCCCAAGAGACCCAGTACTTC.

The CDR3 nucleotides are TGTGCCAGCAGCCCACGTGCGGGAGCGGGAATAGATACGCAGTATTTT. It yields the protein CASSPRAGAGIDTQYF. This chain connects TRBV13 to TRBJ2-3; 7 nucleotides line up with TRBD2. Germline V gene lookup returns CDR1 PRHDT and CDR2 FYEKMQ (reference sequence). The CDR3 spans 16 residues. V lost 5 bases and J lost 5; bases outside the gene matches: 13.

The DNA for the CDR3 is TGTGCCAGCCCTGGGCCAGATACGCAGTATTTT. It specifies CASPGPDTQYF. V usage is TRBV7-9 and J usage is TRBJ2-3; D uncertain. Trimming shortened V by 8 bases and J by 4 bases, and 7 bases separated the two germline ends. Germline-derived CDR1 and CDR2 are SEHNR and FQNEAQ (reference sequence). The CDR3 is made up of 11 amino acids. Using reference TRBV7-9 and TRBJ2-3 for the parts outside the CDR3, the full variable domain is DTGVSQNPRHKITKRGQNVTFRCDPISEHNRLYWYRQTLGQGPEFLTYFQNEAQLEKSRLLSDRFSAERPKGSFSTLEIQRTEQGDSAMYLCASPGPDTQYFGPGTRLTVL.

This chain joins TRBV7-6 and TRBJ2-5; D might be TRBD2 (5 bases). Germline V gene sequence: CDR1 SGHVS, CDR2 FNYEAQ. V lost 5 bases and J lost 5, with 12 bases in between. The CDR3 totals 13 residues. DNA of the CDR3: TGTGCCAGCAGCCCTGGACTCTCGGAGACCCAGTACTTC. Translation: CASSPGLSETQYF.

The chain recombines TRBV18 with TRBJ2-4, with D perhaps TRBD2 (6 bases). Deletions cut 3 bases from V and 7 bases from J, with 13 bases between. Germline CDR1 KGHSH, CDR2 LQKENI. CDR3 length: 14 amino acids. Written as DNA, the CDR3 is TGTGCCAGCTCACCCCCAGATCGGGAGAACATTCAGTACTTC. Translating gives CASSPPDRENIQYF.

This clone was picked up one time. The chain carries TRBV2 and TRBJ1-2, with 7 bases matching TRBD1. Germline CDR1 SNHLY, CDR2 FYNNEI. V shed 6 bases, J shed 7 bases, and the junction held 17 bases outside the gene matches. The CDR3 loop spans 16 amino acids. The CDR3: CASSFSVGGAVGGYTF. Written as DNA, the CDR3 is TGTGCCAGCAGCTTCTCGGTAGGGGGCGCCGTGGGTGGCTACACCTTC.

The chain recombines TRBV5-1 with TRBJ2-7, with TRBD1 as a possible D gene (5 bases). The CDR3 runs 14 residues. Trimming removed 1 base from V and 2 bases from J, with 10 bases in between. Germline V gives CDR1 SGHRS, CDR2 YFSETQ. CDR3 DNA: TGCGCCAGCAGCTTGAAAGGGGCTACCTACGAGCAGTACTTC. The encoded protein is CASSLKGATYEQYF.

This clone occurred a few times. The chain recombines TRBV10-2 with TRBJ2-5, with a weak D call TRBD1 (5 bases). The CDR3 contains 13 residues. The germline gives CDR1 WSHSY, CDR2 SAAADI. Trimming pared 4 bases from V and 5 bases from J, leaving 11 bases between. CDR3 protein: CASSVRGLETQYF. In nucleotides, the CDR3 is TGCGCCAGCAGTGTTAGGGGCTTGGAGACCCAGTACTTC.

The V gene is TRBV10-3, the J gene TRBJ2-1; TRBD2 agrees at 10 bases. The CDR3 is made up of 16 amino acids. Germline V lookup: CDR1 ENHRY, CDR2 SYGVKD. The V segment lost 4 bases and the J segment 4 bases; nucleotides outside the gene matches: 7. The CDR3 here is CAISGQRTSGYNEQFF. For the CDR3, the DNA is TGTGCCATCAGTGGCCAGCGGACTAGCGGATACAATGAGCAGTTCTTC.

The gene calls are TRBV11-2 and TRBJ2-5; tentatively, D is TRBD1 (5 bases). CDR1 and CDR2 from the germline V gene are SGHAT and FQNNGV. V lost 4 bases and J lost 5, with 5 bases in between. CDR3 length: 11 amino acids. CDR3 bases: TGTGCCAGCAGCTCAGGGGAGACCCAGTACTTC. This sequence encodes CASSSGETQYF.

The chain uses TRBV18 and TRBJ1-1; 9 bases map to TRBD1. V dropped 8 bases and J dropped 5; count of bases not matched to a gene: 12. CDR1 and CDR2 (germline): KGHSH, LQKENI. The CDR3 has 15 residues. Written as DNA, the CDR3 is TGTGCCAGCGGCGGACAGGGGTTGGTTTCGACTGAAGCTTTCTTT. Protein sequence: CASGGQGLVSTEAFF.

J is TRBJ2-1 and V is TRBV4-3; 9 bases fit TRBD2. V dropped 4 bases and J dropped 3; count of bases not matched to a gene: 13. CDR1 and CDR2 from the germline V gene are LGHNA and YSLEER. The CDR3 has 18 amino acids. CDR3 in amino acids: CASSPNWYSGSFYNEQFF. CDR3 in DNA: TGCGCCAGCAGCCCCAACTGGTATAGCGGGAGTTTCTACAATGAGCAGTTCTTC.

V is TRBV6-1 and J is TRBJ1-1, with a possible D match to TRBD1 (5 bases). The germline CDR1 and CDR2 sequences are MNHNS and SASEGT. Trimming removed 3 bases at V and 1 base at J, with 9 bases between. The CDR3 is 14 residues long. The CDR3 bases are TGTGCCAGCAGTGACTCGACAGAGAACACTGAAGCTTTCTTT. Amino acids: CASSDSTENTEAFF.

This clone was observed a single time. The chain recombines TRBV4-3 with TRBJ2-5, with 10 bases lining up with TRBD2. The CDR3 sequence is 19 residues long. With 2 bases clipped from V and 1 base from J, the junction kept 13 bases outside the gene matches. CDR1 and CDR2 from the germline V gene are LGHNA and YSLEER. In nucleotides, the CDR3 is TGCGCCAGCAGCCAAAGCGAGACTAGCGGGTGGTGGGGCCAAGAGACCCAGTACTTC. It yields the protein CASSQSETSGWWGQETQYF.

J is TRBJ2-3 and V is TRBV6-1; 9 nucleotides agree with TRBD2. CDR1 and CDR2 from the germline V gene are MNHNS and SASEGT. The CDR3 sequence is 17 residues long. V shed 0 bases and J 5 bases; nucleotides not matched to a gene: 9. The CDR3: CASSEAFAGGPRDTQYF. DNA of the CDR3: TGTGCCAGCAGTGAAGCCTTCGCGGGAGGGCCTAGAGATACGCAGTATTTT.

The CDR3 DNA reads as TGCAGTGCTAGTCTACAGGGCGAGCAGTACTTC. It specifies CSASLQGEQYF. This sequence joins TRBV20-1 and TRBJ2-7; TRBD1 is a possible D gene (6 bases). Germline V gene sequence: CDR1 DFQATT, CDR2 SNEGSKA (reference sequence). The CDR3 has 11 amino acids. The V gene lost 3 bases and the J gene lost 6 bases, with 9 bases spanning the gap.

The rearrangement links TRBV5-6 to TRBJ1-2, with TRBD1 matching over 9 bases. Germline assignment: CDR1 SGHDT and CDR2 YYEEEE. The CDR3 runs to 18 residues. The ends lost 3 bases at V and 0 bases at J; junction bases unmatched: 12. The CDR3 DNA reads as TGTGCCAGCAGCTCAGATTATCCGGGACAGGGATCTAACTATGGCTACACCTTC. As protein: CASSSDYPGQGSNYGYTF.

CDR3: CAPSGRGDEQYF. The CDR3 DNA follows: TGTGCCCCCTCCGGGAGAGGGGACGAGCAGTACTTC. The chain has TRBV27 and TRBJ2-7; TRBD2 is a possible D gene (6 bases). Trimming cost V 11 bases and J 5 bases, with 16 bases left between them. CDR1 MNHEY and CDR2 SMNVEV come from the germline V gene (reference sequence). This CDR3 is 12 amino acids long.

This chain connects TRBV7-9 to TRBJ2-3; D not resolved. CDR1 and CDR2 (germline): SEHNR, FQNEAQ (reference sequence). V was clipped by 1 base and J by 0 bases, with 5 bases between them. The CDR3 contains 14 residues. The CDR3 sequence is CASSLGLSTDTQYF. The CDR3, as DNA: TGTGCCAGCAGCTTAGGACTGAGCACAGATACGCAGTATTTT.

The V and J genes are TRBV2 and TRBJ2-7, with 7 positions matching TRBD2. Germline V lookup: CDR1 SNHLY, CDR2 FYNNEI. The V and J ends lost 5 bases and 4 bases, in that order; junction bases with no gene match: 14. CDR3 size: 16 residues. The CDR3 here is CASSPISWEGRYEQYF. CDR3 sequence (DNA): TGTGCCAGCAGTCCCATTAGCTGGGAGGGCCGATACGAGCAGTACTTC.

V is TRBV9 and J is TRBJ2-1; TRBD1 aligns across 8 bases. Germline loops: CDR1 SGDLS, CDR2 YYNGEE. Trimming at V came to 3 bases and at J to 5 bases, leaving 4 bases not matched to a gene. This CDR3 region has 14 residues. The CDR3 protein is CASSAQGDNNEQFF. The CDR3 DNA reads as TGTGCCAGCAGCGCACAGGGGGACAACAATGAGCAGTTCTTC. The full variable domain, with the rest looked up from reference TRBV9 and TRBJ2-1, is DSGVTQTPKHLITATGQRVTLRCSPRSGDLSVYWYQQSLDQGLQFLIQYYNGEERAKGNILERFSAQQFPDLHSELNLSSLELGDSALYFCASSAQGDNNEQFFGPGTRLTVL.